This T cell receptor beta chain was sequenced in a study of T cell responses to AZD1222 COVID-19 vaccine. Study-level findings and limits: The donor cohort was predominantly white British with a female majority, and clonal diversity may have been underestimated.

Trimming left V 2 bases short and J 0 bases short, with 17 bases between. The CDR3 loop spans 18 amino acids. Germline CDR1 is SGHRS and CDR2 is YFSETQ. Profiling relied on immunoSEQ multiplex PCR, and the TCRdb table lists in-frame clones only, not all of them. In the table there are 65,000 to 80,000 clones, roughly four fifths of which are singletons. Comment on this clone: Its antigen is still unknown.

The rearrangement links TRBV5-1 to TRBJ1-4; D possibly corresponds to TRBD1 (5 bases). The clonotype originates from an adult who received the AZD1222 COVID-19 vaccine. Sequencing was performed on peripheral blood, taken 28 days after the second AZD1222 dose. The CDR3 spells CASSFGGGAIATNEKLFF. CDR3 in DNA: TGCGCCAGCAGCTTTGGTGGCGGGGCCATAGCAACTAATGAAAAACTGTTTTTT.